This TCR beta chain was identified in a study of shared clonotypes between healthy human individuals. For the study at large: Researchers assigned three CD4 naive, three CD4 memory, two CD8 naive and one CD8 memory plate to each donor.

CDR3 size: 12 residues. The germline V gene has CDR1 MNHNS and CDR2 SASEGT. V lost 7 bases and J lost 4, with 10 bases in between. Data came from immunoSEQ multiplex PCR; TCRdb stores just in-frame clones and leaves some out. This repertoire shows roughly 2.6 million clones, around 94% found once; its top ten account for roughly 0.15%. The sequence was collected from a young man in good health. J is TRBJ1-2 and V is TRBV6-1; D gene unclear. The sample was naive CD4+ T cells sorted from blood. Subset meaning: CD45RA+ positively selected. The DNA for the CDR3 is TGTGCCAGCAATAGGTGGTCCTATGGCTACACCTTC. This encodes CASNRWSYGYTF.